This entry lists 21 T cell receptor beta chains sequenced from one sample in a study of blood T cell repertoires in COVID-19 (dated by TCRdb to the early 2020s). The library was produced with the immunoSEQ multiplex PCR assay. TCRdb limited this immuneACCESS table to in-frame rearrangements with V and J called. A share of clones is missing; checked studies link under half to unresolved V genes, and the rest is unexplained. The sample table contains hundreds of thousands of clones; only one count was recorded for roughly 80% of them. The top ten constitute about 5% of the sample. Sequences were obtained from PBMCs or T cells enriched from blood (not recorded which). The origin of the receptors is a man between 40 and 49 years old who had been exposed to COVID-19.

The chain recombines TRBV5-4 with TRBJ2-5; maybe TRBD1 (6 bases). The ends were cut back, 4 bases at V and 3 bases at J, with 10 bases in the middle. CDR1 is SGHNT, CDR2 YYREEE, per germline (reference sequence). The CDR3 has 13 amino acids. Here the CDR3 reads CASSRQDEETQYF. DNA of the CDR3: TGTGCCAGCAGCCGACAGGACGAAGAGACCCAGTACTTC.

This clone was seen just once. As DNA, the CDR3 is TGTGCCAGCAGCGTAAGTGAAGATAGCGGGCATGACCCTTCCTACGAGCAGTACTTC. Protein: CASSVSEDSGHDPSYEQYF. This rearrangement joins TRBV9 to TRBJ2-7; 7 nucleotides line up with TRBD2. The CDR3 consists of 19 residues. V trimming: 1 base; J trimming: 1 base; junction bases outside the gene matches: 17. Germline values: CDR1 SGDLS, CDR2 YYNGEE. The full variable domain, completed using reference TRBV9 and TRBJ2-7, is DSGVTQTPKHLITATGQRVTLRCSPRSGDLSVYWYQQSLDQGLQFLIQYYNGEERAKGNILERFSAQQFPDLHSELNLSSLELGDSALYFCASSVSEDSGHDPSYEQYFGPGTRLTVT.

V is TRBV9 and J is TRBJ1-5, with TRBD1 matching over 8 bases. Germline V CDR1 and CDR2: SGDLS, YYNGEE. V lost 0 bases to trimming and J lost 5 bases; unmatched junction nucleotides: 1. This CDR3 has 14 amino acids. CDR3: CASSVGQGYQPQHF. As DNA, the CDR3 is TGTGCCAGCAGCGTAGGACAGGGGTATCAGCCCCAGCATTTT.

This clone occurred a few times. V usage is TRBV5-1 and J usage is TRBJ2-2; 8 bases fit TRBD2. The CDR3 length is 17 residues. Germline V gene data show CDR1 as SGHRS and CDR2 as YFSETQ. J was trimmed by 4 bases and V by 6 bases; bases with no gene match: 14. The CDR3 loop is CASTRFLAGGGTGELFF. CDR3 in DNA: TGCGCCAGCACCCGTTTTTTGGCGGGAGGAGGCACCGGGGAGCTGTTTTTT. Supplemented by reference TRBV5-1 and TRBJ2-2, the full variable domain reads KAGVTQTPRYLIKTRGQQVTLSCSPISGHRSVSWYQQTPGQGLQFLFEYFSETQRNKGNFPGRFSGRQFSNSRSEMNVSTLELGDSALYLCASTRFLAGGGTGELFFGEGSRLTVL.

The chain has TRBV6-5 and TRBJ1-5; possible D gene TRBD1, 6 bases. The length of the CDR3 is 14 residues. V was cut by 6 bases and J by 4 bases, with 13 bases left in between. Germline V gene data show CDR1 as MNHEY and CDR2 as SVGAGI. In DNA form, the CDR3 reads TGTGCCAGCAGCGCGGACAGCAGTAATCAGCCCCAGCATTTT. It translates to CASSADSSNQPQHF.

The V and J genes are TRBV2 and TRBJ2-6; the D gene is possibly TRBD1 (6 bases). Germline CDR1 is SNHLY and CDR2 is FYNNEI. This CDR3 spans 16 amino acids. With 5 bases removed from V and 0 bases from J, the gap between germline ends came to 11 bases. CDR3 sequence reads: CASSSTGPSGANVLTF. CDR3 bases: TGTGCCAGCAGTTCGACAGGTCCCTCTGGGGCCAACGTCCTGACTTTC.

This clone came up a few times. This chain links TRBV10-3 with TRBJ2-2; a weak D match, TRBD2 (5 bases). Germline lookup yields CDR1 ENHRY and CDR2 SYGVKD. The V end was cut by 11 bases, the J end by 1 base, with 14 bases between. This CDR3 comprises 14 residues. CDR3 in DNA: TGTGCCTCGCGGGCGGCGGAGAACACCGGGGAGCTGTTTTTT. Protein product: CASRAAENTGELFF.

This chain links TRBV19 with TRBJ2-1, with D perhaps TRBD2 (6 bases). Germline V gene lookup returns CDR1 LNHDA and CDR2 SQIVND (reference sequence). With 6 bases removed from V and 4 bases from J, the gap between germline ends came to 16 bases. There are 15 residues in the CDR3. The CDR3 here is CASRRLGGVYNEQFF. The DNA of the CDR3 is TGTGCCAGTAGACGTCTTGGCGGGGTATACAATGAGCAGTTCTTC.

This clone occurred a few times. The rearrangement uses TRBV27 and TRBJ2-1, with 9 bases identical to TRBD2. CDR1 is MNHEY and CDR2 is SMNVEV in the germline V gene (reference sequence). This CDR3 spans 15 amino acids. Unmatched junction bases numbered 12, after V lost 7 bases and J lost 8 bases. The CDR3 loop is CASKPGGGLADEQFF. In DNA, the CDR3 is TGTGCCAGCAAACCCGGGGGGGGACTAGCCGATGAGCAGTTCTTC.

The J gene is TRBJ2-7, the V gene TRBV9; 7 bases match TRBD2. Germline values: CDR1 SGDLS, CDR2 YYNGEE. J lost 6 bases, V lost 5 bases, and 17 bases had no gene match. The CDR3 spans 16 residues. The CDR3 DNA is TGTGCCAGCAGGCCCAAGACTAGCCCGGGGGTCGGCGAGCAGTACTTC. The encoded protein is CASRPKTSPGVGEQYF. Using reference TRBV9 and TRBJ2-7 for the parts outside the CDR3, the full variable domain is DSGVTQTPKHLITATGQRVTLRCSPRSGDLSVYWYQQSLDQGLQFLIQYYNGEERAKGNILERFSAQQFPDLHSELNLSSLELGDSALYFCASRPKTSPGVGEQYFGPGTRLTVT.

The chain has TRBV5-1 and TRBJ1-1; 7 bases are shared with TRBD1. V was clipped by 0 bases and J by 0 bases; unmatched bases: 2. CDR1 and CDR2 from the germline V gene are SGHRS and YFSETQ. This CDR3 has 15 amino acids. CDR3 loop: CASSLGTGMNTEAFF. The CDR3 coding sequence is TGCGCCAGCAGCTTGGGGACAGGCATGAACACTGAAGCTTTCTTT.

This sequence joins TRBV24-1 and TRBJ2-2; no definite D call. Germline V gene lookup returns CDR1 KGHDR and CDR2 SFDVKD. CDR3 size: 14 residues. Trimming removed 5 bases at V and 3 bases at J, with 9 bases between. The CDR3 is CATSGTRDTGELFF. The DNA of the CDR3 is TGTGCCACCAGTGGTACACGGGACACCGGGGAGCTGTTTTTT.

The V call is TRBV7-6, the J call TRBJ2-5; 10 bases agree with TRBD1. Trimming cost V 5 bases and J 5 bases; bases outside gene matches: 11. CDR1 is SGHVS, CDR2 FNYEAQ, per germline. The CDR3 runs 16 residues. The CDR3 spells CASSPIADRGRETQYF. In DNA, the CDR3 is TGTGCCAGCAGCCCGATCGCCGACAGGGGGCGCGAGACCCAGTACTTC.

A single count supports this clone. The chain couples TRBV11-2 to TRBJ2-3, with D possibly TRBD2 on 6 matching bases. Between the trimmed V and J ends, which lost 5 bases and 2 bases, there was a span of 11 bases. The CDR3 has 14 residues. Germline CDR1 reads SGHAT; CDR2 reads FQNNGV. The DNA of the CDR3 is TGTGCCAGCAGCAGGGACTTTGACACAGATACGCAGTATTTT. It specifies CASSRDFDTDTQYF.

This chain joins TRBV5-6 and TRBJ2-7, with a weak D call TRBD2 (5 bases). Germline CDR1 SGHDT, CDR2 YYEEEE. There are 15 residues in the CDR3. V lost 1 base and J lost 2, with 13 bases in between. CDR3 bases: TGTGCCAGCAGCTTGCTCCAGCGGATCCCCTACGAGCAGTACTTC. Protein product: CASSLLQRIPYEQYF.

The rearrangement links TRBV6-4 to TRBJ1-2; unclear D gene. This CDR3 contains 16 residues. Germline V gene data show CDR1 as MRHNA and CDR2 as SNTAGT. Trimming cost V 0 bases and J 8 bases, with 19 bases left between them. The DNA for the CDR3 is TGTGCCAGCAGTGACTCGAATAAACGGGGTTTGGGCGGCTACACCTTC. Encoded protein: CASSDSNKRGLGGYTF.

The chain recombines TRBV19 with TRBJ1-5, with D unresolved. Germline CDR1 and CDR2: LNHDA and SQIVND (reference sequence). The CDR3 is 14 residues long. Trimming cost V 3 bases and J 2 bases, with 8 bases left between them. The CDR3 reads CASSIDSGNQPQHF. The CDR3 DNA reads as TGTGCCAGTAGTATCGACTCCGGCAATCAGCCCCAGCATTTT.

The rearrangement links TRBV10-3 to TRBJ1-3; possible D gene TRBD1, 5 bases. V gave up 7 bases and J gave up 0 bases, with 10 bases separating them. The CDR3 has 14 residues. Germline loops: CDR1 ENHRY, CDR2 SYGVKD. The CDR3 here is CAITGASSGNTIYF. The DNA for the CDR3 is TGTGCCATCACTGGGGCCAGCTCTGGAAACACCATATATTTT.

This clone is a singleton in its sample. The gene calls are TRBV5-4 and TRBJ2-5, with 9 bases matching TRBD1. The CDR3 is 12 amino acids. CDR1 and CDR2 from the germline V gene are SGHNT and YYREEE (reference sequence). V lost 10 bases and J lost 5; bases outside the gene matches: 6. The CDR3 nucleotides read TGTGCCTTACAGGGGGCGGGCGAGACCCAGTACTTC. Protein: CALQGAGETQYF.

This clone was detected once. The CDR3 DNA reads TGTGCCAGCAGTTTGACAGGGGATGAGCAGTTCTTC. Its protein product is CASSLTGDEQFF. V and J are TRBV11-2 and TRBJ2-1; 8 positions match TRBD1. Per the germline V gene, CDR1 is SGHAT and CDR2 is FQNNGV. This CDR3 region has 12 residues. The V gene end was trimmed by 6 bases and the J gene end by 8 bases; junction bases not matched to a gene: 3.

CDR3 DNA sequence: TGTGCCAGCAGCTTCCGGGACAGGTCGTATTCACCCCTCCACTTT. As protein: CASSFRDRSYSPLHF. The V call is TRBV7-2, the J call TRBJ1-6; 8 bases match TRBD1. Looked up from germline, CDR1 is SGHTA and CDR2 is FQGNSA. J gave up 8 bases and V 3 bases, and 6 bases lay outside the gene matches. The CDR3 is made up of 15 amino acids. The complete variable domain, with remaining parts taken from reference TRBV7-2 and TRBJ1-6, reads GAGVSQSPSNKVTEKGKDVELRCDPISGHTALYWYRQSLGQGLEFLIYFQGNSAPDKSGLPSDRFSAERTGGSVSTLTIQRTQQEDSAVYLCASSFRDRSYSPLHFGNGTRLTVT.